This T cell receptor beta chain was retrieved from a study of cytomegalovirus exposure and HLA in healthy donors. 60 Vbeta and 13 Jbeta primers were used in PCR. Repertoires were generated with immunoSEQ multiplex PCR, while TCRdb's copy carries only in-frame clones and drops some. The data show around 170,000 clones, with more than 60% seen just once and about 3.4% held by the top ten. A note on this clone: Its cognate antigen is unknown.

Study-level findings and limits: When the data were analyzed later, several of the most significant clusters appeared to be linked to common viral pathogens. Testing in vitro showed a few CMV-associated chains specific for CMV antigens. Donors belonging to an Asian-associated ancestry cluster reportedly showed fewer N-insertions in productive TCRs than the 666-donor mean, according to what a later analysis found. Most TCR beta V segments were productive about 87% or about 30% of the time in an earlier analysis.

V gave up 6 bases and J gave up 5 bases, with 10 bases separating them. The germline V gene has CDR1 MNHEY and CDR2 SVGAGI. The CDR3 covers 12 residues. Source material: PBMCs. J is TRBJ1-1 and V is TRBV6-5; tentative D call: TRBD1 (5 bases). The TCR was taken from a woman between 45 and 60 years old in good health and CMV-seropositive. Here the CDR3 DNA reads TGTGCCAGCAGGGACGGGGGGACTGAAGCTTTCTTT. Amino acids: CASRDGGTEAFF.